This entry features one T cell receptor beta chain sequence. Other DNA sequences of this sample code for an identical CDR3. The data derive from a study of shared clonotypes between healthy human individuals. The protocol was immunoSEQ multiplex PCR, while the TCRdb copy is restricted to in-frame clones and leaves out a portion. The repertoire holds under 1,100,000 clones, with around 74% as singletons. Material for sequencing was memory CD4+ T cells sorted from blood. Described subset: CD45RA-negative fraction. This clonotype was obtained from a man between 18 and 35 years old in good health.

This CDR3 is CASSLGLSGDTQYF. The CDR3 DNA reads as TGTGCCAGCAGTCTGGGGCTAAGTGGCGATACGCAGTATTTT. This chain uses TRBV7-2 with TRBJ2-3, with a weak D call TRBD1 (5 bases). The CDR3 spans 14 residues. Trimming removed 6 bases from V and 6 bases from J, with 16 bases in between. Germline lookup yields CDR1 SGHTA and CDR2 FQGNSA.